This entry lists 30 T cell receptor beta chains sequenced from one sample in a study of regulatory T cells in long-lasting Graves disease. As for time point: newly diagnosed GD, antithyroid drugs for less than 3 months. Following extraction of RNA from PBMCs, that RNA was used to make the TCR library. Arm-PCR of CDR3 regions and iRepertoire HTBI primers were the basis on which TCR beta libraries were built. TCRdb reprocessed the multiplex PCR reads via MiXCR and lists one record per CDR3 protein. The data contain roughly 610,000 distinct CDR3 sequences, about 16% of them singletons. This sample also appeared in a second study, on T cells in Graves' hyperthyroidism and ophthalmopathy.

Material: peripheral blood mononuclear cells (PBMCs), obtained at new diagnosis, from a patient treated with antithyroid drugs. These receptors originate from a young man with Graves disease.

The table lists this clonotype with many counts. The rearrangement links TRBV2 to TRBJ1-2, with TRBD1 as a possible D gene (5 bases). The germline V and J ends were trimmed by 9 bases and 4 bases, with 15 bases remaining between them. The V gene's germline CDR1 is SNHLY and CDR2 FYNNEI. CDR3 length: 13 residues. The CDR3 is CASRRDGLYGYTF. The CDR3 nucleotides are TGTGCCAGTAGGAGGGACGGACTCTATGGCTACACCTTC. The full variable domain, its missing parts supplied by reference TRBV2 and TRBJ1-2, is EPEVTQTPSHQVTQMGQEVILRCVPISNHLYFYWYRQILGQKVEFLVSFYNNEISEKSEIFDDQFSVERPDGSNFTLKIRSTKLEDSAMYFCASRRDGLYGYTFGSGTRLTVV.

This clonotype came up many times. The chain employs TRBV12-3 or TRBV12-4 and TRBJ2-7; D ambiguous. The CDR3 covers 14 residues. V gave up 0 bases and J gave up 3 bases, with 9 bases separating them. The CDR3 sequence is CASSLARFRYEQYF. The CDR3 bases are TGTGCCAGCAGTTTAGCCAGGTTCCGCTACGAGCAGTACTTC.

This clonotype was observed at least ten times. The rearrangement links TRBV6-1 to TRBJ2-1; D could derive from TRBD1 or TRBD2 (5 bases each). Germline V gene data show CDR1 as MNHNS and CDR2 as SASEGT. Between the trimmed V and J ends, which lost 2 bases and 8 bases, there was a span of 31 bases. The CDR3 runs 20 residues. For the CDR3, the DNA is TGTGCCAGCAGTGAATTGGTTTTTGAGATGAGGGGCCGTTTTAGGGATGAGCAGTTCTTC. Translation: CASSELVFEMRGRFRDEQFF.

This clonotype was observed at least ten times. The chain is built from TRBV18 and TRBJ2-1, with 9 bases lining up with TRBD1. The CDR3 is made up of 14 amino acids. CDR1 KGHSH and CDR2 LQKENI come from the germline V gene. V trimming: 6 bases; J trimming: 8 bases; junction bases outside the gene matches: 8. The CDR3 here is CASSPGTGPYEQFF. The DNA of the CDR3 is TGTGCCAGCTCCCCTGGGACAGGGCCGTATGAGCAGTTCTTC.

This clonotype was seen more than once but under ten times. The rearrangement links TRBV6-2 or TRBV6-3 to TRBJ2-4; 9 positions match TRBD2. The CDR3 spans 18 residues. Trimming removed 0 bases from V and 6 bases from J; junction bases left unmatched: 12. From germline, CDR1 is MNHEY and CDR2 SVGEGT. The CDR3 here is CASSYSRGSGSSINIQYF. The CDR3 DNA sequence: TGTGCCAGCAGTTACTCCCGGGGTAGCGGGAGCAGTATAAACATTCAGTACTTC.

This clonotype was seen ten or more times. The chain joins TRBV28 to TRBJ2-2; D possibly corresponds to TRBD1 (6 bases). Germline V gene data show CDR1 as MDHEN and CDR2 as SYDVKM. Trimming removed 6 bases at V and 2 bases at J, with 13 bases between. CDR3 length equals 15 residues. The CDR3: CASSQNRVNTGELFF. In DNA, the CDR3 is TGTGCCAGCAGCCAAAACAGGGTTAACACCGGGGAGCTGTTTTTT.

This sequence joins TRBV19 and TRBJ1-3, with a possible D match to TRBD1 (5 bases). Trimming cost V 4 bases and J 0 bases, with 10 bases left between them. The CDR3 has 15 residues. Germline assignment: CDR1 LNHDA and CDR2 SQIVND (reference sequence). The CDR3 DNA sequence: TGTGCCAGTAGTAAAACAGGCCGCTCTGGAAACACCATATATTTT. It specifies CASSKTGRSGNTIYF.

The chain links TRBV12-3 or TRBV12-4 to TRBJ1-2; a weak D match, TRBD1 (5 bases). The germline V and J ends were trimmed by 3 bases and 8 bases, with 10 bases remaining between them. The CDR3 is 12 residues long. CDR3 coding DNA: TGTGCCAGCAGTTTTGTAGGGGACGGCTACACCTTC. This translates into CASSFVGDGYTF.

This clonotype was found many times. The CDR3 region has the DNA TGTGCCAGCAGCCCGAGCAGGACCGGGGAGCTGTTTTTT. It encodes CASSPSRTGELFF. The chain is built from TRBV3-1 and TRBJ2-2, with no clear D. Germline-derived CDR1 and CDR2 are LGHDT and YNNKEL (reference sequence). This CDR3 contains 13 residues. The ends were cut back, 4 bases at V and 5 bases at J, with 8 bases in the middle.

As to this clonotype: This may come from a read error, since a much larger clone is one base off. The V gene is TRBV20-1, the J gene TRBJ2-5; 11 bases are shared with TRBD2. The CDR3 extends over 17 amino acids. Germline V gene lookup returns CDR1 DFQATT and CDR2 SNEGSKA (reference sequence). Trimming removed 4 bases from V and 11 bases from J; junction bases left unmatched: 21. DNA of the CDR3: TGCAGTGCTACGGGACTAGCGGATCGGAGCTCCTACAATGAGCAGTACTTC. Its translation is CSATGLADRSSYNEQYF.

This clonotype was counted a few times. The rearrangement links TRBV25-1 to TRBJ2-1; TRBD2 is a possible D gene (6 bases). From germline, CDR1 is MGHDK and CDR2 SYGVNS. The CDR3 length is 15 residues. V gave up 6 bases and J gave up 4 bases, with 16 bases separating them. The CDR3 DNA reads as TGTGCCAGCAGGAGATCGGGACTCAAATACAATGAGCAGTTCTTC. Its protein is CASRRSGLKYNEQFF.

The chain couples TRBV4-2 to TRBJ1-1; possible D gene TRBD1, 5 bases. Between the trimmed V and J ends, which lost 1 base and 11 bases, there was a span of 14 bases. The germline CDR1 and CDR2 sequences are LGHNA and YNFKEQ. The length of the CDR3 is 13 residues. The CDR3 region has the DNA TGTGCCAGCAGCCAAGTCACGGGGGAGCGGGCTTTCTTT. It translates to CASSQVTGERAFF.

The rearrangement joins TRBV5-5 to TRBJ2-5; 7 bases are shared with TRBD1. Germline V gene lookup returns CDR1 SGHKS and CDR2 YYEKEE (reference sequence). The length of the CDR3 is 16 residues. Trimming at V came to 0 bases and at J to 1 base, leaving 6 bases not matched to a gene. In DNA form, the CDR3 reads TGTGCCAGCAGCTTGGAGGGACAGACAGGCCAAGAGACCCAGTACTTC. Amino acids: CASSLEGQTGQETQYF.

This clonotype was detected a few times. The chain links TRBV24-1 to TRBJ1-3, with 7 bases aligning to TRBD1. This CDR3 region has 15 residues. After removal of 3 bases from V and 2 bases from J, the junction contained 3 bases not matched to a gene. Germline CDR1 and CDR2: KGHDR and SFDVKD. The CDR3 region is CATSDPGTAGNTIYF. The CDR3 bases are TGTGCCACCAGTGATCCAGGGACAGCTGGAAACACCATATATTTT.

This clonotype was seen a few times. The chain employs TRBV20-1 and TRBJ1-1; D unclear. This CDR3 spans 12 amino acids. The V end lost 6 bases, the J end lost 4 bases, and 12 bases lay between the germline ends. Germline V gives CDR1 DFQATT, CDR2 SNEGSKA (reference sequence). DNA of the CDR3: TGCAGTGCGAGCCAGTCGTTCACTGAAGCTTTCTTT. This translates into CSASQSFTEAFF.

The chain links TRBV5-8 to TRBJ2-5, with 9 nucleotides matching TRBD2. Unmatched junction bases numbered 6, after V lost 1 base and J lost 5 bases. Per the germline V gene, CDR1 is SGHTS and CDR2 is YDEGEE. The CDR3 has 15 amino acids. The CDR3 sequence is CASSLQAGGVETQYF. CDR3 coding DNA: TGTGCCAGCAGCTTGCAAGCGGGAGGCGTTGAGACCCAGTACTTC.

CDR3 sequence reads: CASSLTSGTSGANVLTF. CDR3 DNA sequence: TGCGCCAGCAGCTTGACTAGCGGAACCTCTGGGGCCAACGTCCTGACTTTC. This rearrangement joins TRBV5-1 to TRBJ2-6, with 8 nucleotides matching TRBD2. Germline lookup yields CDR1 SGHRS and CDR2 YFSETQ. V was pared by 1 base and J by 0 bases, with 3 bases of the junction left unmatched. The CDR3 spans 17 residues.

This clonotype was seen at least ten times. The chain recombines TRBV27 with TRBJ2-5; D call uncertain. Germline lookup yields CDR1 MNHEY and CDR2 SMNVEV (reference sequence). This CDR3 region has 13 residues. With 5 bases removed from V and 2 bases from J, the gap between germline ends came to 9 bases. The CDR3 DNA reads TGTGCCAGCAGTCCCCAAGGACAAGAGACCCAGTACTTC. As protein: CASSPQGQETQYF.

At least ten counts were recorded for this clonotype. This chain links TRBV6-1 with TRBJ2-2; D remains ambiguous. Germline V CDR1 and CDR2: MNHNS, SASEGT. V was pared by 7 bases and J by 3 bases, with 12 bases between. The CDR3 contains 14 residues. Here the CDR3 DNA reads TGTGCCAGCATTAAGGGCCCGGACACCGGGGAGCTGTTTTTT. Amino acids: CASIKGPDTGELFF.

This clonotype was recorded many times. This chain's CDR3 is CASGTGTGSTEAFF. The CDR3 bases are TGTGCCAGCGGAACCGGGACAGGTAGCACTGAAGCTTTCTTT. The chain uses TRBV7-2 and TRBJ1-1, with TRBD1 identical over 8 bases. Germline loops: CDR1 SGHTA, CDR2 FQGNSA. CDR3 size: 14 residues. The V and J ends lost 8 bases and 4 bases, in that order; junction bases with no gene match: 9.

The rearrangement links TRBV28 to TRBJ1-5; possible D gene TRBD1, 6 bases. V gave up 7 bases and J gave up 1 base, with 11 bases separating them. This CDR3 comprises 14 residues. Germline lookup yields CDR1 MDHEN and CDR2 SYDVKM. DNA for the CDR3: TGTGCCAGCACCGTTACAGGGAGCAATCAGCCCCAGCATTTT. Its protein product is CASTVTGSNQPQHF. The entire variable domain, with the rest obtained from reference TRBV28 and TRBJ1-5, is as follows: DVKVTQSSRYLVKRTGEKVFLECVQDMDHENMFWYRQDPGLGLRLIYFSYDVKMKEKGDIPEGYSVSREKKERFSLILESASTNQTSMYLCASTVTGSNQPQHFGDGTRLSIL.

This clonotype is a singleton in its sample. This could be a read error, since a much larger clone is one nucleotide away. This chain joins TRBV7-3 and TRBJ2-1, with D perhaps matching TRBD1 or TRBD2 (5 bases each). CDR1 and CDR2 from the germline V gene are SGHTA and FQGTGA. This CDR3 is built from 15 residues. CDR3 residues: CASSLGAGANNGQFF. The CDR3 DNA reads as TGTGCCAGCAGCTTAGGGGCCGGGGCCAACAATGGGCAGTTCTTC.

A few counts support this clonotype. The chain combines TRBV9 with TRBJ2-7; tentative D call: TRBD1 (6 bases). In germline, CDR1 is SGDLS, CDR2 YYNGEE. Trimming removed 0 bases at V and 5 bases at J, with 12 bases between. This CDR3 is built from 14 residues. CDR3 sequence: CASSVEPGTHEQYF. The CDR3 DNA reads TGTGCCAGCAGCGTAGAGCCCGGGACACACGAGCAGTACTTC.

The chain carries TRBV7-3 and TRBJ2-7; TRBD2 matches 10 bases. Germline values: CDR1 SGHTA, CDR2 FQGTGA. V dropped 7 bases and J dropped 6; count of bases not matched to a gene: 15. This CDR3 region has 16 residues. The CDR3 loop reads CASNLKGQREGCEQYF. The CDR3 bases are TGTGCCAGCAATCTAAAGGGGCAGCGGGAGGGATGCGAGCAGTACTTC.

The table lists this clonotype with many counts. V usage is TRBV18 and J usage is TRBJ2-5; 14 nucleotides agree with TRBD2. Germline CDR1 reads KGHSH; CDR2 reads LQKENI. Trimming removed 0 bases from V and 5 bases from J; junction bases left unmatched: 2. The CDR3 is made up of 16 amino acids. CDR3 protein: CASSPPGLAGGETQYF. The CDR3 DNA sequence: TGTGCCAGCTCACCACCCGGACTAGCGGGAGGCGAGACCCAGTACTTC. The full variable domain, in which reference TRBV18 and TRBJ2-5 provide the parts outside the CDR3, is NAGVMQNPRHLVRRRGQEARLRCSPMKGHSHVYWYRQLPEEGLKFMVYLQKENIIDESGMPKERFSAEFPKEGPSILRIQQVVRGDSAAYFCASSPPGLAGGETQYFGPGTRLLVL.

This clonotype has only a few counts. The chain has TRBV6-1 and TRBJ2-5; a possible D gene is TRBD2 (6 bases). Germline assignment: CDR1 MNHNS and CDR2 SASEGT. Trimming shortened V by 7 bases and J by 5 bases, and 14 bases separated the two germline ends. The CDR3 is 13 amino acids. The CDR3 bases are TGTGCCAGCAAGCCGGCGGGGCGTGAGACCCAGTACTTC. It yields the protein CASKPAGRETQYF.

The gene calls are TRBV28 and TRBJ1-5; perhaps TRBD1 as D (5 bases). Germline CDR1 MDHEN, CDR2 SYDVKM. The CDR3 is 17 amino acids. Trimming pared 7 bases from V and 7 bases from J, leaving 26 bases between. The CDR3 spells CASTGFELTARRQPQHF. The CDR3 DNA reads as TGTGCCAGCACGGGGTTCGAGCTGACAGCCCGCAGGCAGCCCCAGCATTTT.

This clonotype occurred many times. This rearrangement joins TRBV7-9 to TRBJ2-3; D might be TRBD2 (6 bases). This CDR3 spans 14 amino acids. Trimming left V 5 bases short and J 6 bases short, with 15 bases between. Germline V gene data show CDR1 as SEHNR and CDR2 as FQNEAQ (reference sequence). CDR3: CASSRGSAPDTQYF. In DNA, the CDR3 is TGTGCCAGCAGCCGGGGGTCCGCTCCGGATACGCAGTATTTT.

In its sample, this clonotype was seen many times. The chain couples TRBV6-1 to TRBJ1-1; a possible D gene is TRBD1 (5 bases). With 5 bases removed from V and 4 bases from J, the gap between germline ends came to 11 bases. CDR1 and CDR2 (germline): MNHNS, SASEGT. The CDR3 has 13 amino acids. The CDR3 DNA reads TGTGCCAGCAGTCCGTTTCAGGGCACTGAAGCTTTCTTT. This gives the protein CASSPFQGTEAFF.

This clonotype was seen ten or more times. The chain uses TRBV2 and TRBJ2-1; TRBD2 matches at 10 bases. Germline V gene data show CDR1 as SNHLY and CDR2 as FYNNEI. CDR3 length: 15 amino acids. V shed 10 bases, J shed 9 bases, and the junction held 15 bases outside the gene matches. In DNA, the CDR3 is TGTGCCACCACGATTCGGACTAGCGGCGGGCCTGAGCAGTTCTTC. It yields the protein CATTIRTSGGPEQFF. Full variable domain (rest looked up from reference TRBV2 and TRBJ2-1): EPEVTQTPSHQVTQMGQEVILRCVPISNHLYFYWYRQILGQKVEFLVSFYNNEISEKSEIFDDQFSVERPDGSNFTLKIRSTKLEDSAMYFCATTIRTSGGPEQFFGPGTRLTVL.